This T cell receptor beta chain originates from a study of spatial heterogeneity in lung cancer. This clonotype was seen many times. TCRdb processed the 5' RACE reads anew with MiXCR; each CDR3 protein has one entry. The sample yields approximately 10,000 distinct CDR3 sequences, 6.1% seen once. Time point indicated: sample taken at primary tumor resection. Material: normal lung tissue next to the tumor, obtained at surgery. The clonotype was recovered from a male donor with early-stage non-small cell lung cancer.

CDR3 region: CASSNRDTYEQYF. In DNA, the CDR3 is TGTGCCAGCAGTAACCGGGACACCTACGAGCAGTACTTC. The chain couples TRBV6-5 to TRBJ2-7, with a tentative D call TRBD1 (6 bases). The germline V and J ends were trimmed by 5 bases and 2 bases, with 10 bases remaining between them. This CDR3 has 13 amino acids. The germline gives CDR1 MNHEY, CDR2 SVGAGI.